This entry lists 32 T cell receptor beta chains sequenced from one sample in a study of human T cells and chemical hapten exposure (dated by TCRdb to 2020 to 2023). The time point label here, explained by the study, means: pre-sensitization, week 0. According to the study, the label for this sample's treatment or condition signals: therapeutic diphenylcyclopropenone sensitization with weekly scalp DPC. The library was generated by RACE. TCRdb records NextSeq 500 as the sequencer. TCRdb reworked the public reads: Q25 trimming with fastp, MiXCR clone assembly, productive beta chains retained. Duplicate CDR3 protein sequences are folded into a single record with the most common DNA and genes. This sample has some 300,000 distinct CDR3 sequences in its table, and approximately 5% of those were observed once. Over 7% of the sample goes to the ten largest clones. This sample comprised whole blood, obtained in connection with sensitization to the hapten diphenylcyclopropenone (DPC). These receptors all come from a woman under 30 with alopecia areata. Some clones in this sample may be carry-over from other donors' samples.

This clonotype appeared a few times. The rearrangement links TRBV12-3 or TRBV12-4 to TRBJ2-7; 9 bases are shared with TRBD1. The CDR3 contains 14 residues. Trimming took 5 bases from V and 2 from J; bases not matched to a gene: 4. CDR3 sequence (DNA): TGTGCCAGCAGTGCCCGGGACAGGGCCTACGAGCAGTACTTC. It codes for CASSARDRAYEQYF.

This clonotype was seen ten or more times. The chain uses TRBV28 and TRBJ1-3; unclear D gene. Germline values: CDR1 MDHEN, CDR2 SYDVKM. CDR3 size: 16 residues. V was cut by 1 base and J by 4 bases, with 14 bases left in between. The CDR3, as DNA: TGTGCCAGCAGTTTATCCCCGGAAAGGATAGGAAACACCATATATTTT. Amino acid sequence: CASSLSPERIGNTIYF.

CDR3 loop: CASSERRADTQYF. The DNA of the CDR3 is TGTGCCAGCAGTGAGCGGAGGGCGGATACGCAGTATTTT. This chain links TRBV6-1 with TRBJ2-3, with D possibly being TRBD2 (6 bases). The CDR3 consists of 13 residues. V was clipped by 3 bases and J by 6 bases, with 10 bases between them. The germline V gene has CDR1 MNHNS and CDR2 SASEGT.

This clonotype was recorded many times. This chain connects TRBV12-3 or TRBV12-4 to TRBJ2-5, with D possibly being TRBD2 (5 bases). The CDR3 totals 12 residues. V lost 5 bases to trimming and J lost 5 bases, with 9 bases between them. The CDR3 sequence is CASSPGVETQYF. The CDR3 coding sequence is TGTGCCAGCAGTCCCGGGGTGGAGACCCAGTACTTC.

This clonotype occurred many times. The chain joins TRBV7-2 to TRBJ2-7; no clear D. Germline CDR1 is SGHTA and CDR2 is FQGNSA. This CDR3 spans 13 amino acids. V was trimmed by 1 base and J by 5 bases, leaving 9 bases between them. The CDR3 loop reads CASSLGLRNEQYF. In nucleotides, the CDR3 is TGTGCCAGCAGCTTAGGTCTCCGCAACGAGCAGTACTTC.

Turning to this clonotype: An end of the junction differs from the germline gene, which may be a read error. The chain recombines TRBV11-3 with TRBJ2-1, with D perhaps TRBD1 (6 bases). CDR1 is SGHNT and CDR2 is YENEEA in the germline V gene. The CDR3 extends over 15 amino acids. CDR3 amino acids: CARSLGPGDTNEQFF. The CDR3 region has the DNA TGTGCCCGCAGCTTAGGTCCCGGGGACACCAATGAGCAGTTCTTC.

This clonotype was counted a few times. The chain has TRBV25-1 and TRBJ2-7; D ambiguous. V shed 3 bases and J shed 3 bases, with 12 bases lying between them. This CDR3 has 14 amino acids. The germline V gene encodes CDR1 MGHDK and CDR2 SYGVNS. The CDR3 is CASSDTPASYEQYF. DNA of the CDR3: TGTGCCAGCAGTGATACCCCCGCGAGCTACGAGCAGTACTTC.

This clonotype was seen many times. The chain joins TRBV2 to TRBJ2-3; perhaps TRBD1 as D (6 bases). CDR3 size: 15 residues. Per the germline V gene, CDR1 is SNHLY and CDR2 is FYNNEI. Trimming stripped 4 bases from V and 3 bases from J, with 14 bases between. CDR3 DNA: TGTGCCAGCAGTGCCTCAGGGGATGGAACAGATACGCAGTATTTT. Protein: CASSASGDGTDTQYF.

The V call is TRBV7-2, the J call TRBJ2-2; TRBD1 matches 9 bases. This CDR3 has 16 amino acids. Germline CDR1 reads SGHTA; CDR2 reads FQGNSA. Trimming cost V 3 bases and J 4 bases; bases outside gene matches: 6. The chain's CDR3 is CASSFNRGRITGELFF. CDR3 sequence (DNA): TGTGCCAGCAGCTTTAACAGGGGGCGCATCACCGGGGAGCTGTTTTTT.

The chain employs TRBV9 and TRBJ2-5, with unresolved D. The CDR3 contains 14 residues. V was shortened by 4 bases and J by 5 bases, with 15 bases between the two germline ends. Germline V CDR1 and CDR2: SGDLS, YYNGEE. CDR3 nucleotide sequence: TGTGCCAGCAGCCCCACCCCGCAGTTTGAGACCCAGTACTTC. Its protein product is CASSPTPQFETQYF.

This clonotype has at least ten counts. Here the CDR3 reads CASQPANTGELFF. DNA of the CDR3: TGTGCCAGTCAGCCAGCAAACACCGGGGAGCTGTTTTTT. This chain joins TRBV27 and TRBJ2-2, with D unresolved. With 9 bases removed from V and 2 bases from J, the gap between germline ends came to 10 bases. The CDR3 is made up of 13 amino acids. CDR1 is MNHEY, CDR2 SMNVEV, per germline (reference sequence).

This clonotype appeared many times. In DNA, the CDR3 is TGCGCCAGCAGCCAAGATTCTTACACTGAAGCTTTCTTT. It is translated as CASSQDSYTEAFF. The V and J genes are TRBV4-3 and TRBJ1-1, with no clear D. Germline lookup yields CDR1 LGHNA and CDR2 YSLEER. The CDR3 has 13 amino acids. V was shortened by 0 bases and J by 3 bases, with 5 bases between the two germline ends.

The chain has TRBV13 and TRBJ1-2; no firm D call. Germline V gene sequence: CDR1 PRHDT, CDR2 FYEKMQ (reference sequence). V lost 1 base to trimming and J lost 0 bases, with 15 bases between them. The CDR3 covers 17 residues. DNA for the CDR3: TGTGCCAGCAGCTTAGAGGGAGAGGCCCCAGCTAACTATGGCTACACCTTC. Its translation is CASSLEGEAPANYGYTF.

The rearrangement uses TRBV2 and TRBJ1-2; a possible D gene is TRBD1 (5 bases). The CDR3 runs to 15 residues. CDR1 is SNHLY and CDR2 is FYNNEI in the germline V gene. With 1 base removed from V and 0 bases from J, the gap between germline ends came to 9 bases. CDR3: CASSEGTPTNYGYTF. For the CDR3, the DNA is TGTGCCAGCAGTGAAGGGACACCAACTAACTATGGCTACACCTTC.

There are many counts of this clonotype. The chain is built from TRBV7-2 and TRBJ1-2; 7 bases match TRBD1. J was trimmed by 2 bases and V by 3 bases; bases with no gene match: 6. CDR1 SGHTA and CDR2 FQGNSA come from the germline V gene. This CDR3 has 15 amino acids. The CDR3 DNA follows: TGTGCCAGCAGCTTGCAGGGGGGGACAAACTATGGCTACACCTTC. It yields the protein CASSLQGGTNYGYTF.

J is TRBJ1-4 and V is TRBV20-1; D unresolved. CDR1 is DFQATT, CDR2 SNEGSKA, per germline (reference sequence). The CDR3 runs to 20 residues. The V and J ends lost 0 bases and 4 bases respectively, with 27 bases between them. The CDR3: CSAREGGWGSAGYFNEKLFF. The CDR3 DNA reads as TGCAGTGCTAGAGAAGGTGGATGGGGATCGGCGGGCTATTTTAATGAAAAACTGTTTTTT.

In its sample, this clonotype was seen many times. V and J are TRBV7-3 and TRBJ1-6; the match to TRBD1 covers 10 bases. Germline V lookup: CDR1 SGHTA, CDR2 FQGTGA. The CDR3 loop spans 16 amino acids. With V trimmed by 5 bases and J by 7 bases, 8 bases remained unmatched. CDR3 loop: CASSRGGTGENSPLHF. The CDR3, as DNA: TGTGCCAGCAGCCGAGGGGGGACAGGGGAGAATTCACCCCTCCACTTT. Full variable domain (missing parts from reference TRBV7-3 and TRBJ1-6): GAGVSQTPSNKVTEKGKYVELRCDPISGHTALYWYRQSLGQGPEFLIYFQGTGAADDSGLPNDRFFAVRPEGSVSTLKIQRTERGDSAVYLCASSRGGTGENSPLHFGNGTRLTVT.

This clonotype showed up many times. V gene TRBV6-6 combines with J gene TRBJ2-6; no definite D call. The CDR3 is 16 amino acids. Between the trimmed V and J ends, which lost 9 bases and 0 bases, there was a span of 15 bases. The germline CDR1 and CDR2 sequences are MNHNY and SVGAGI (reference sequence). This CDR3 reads CASILPFPSGANVLTF. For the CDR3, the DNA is TGTGCCAGTATCCTTCCTTTCCCCTCTGGGGCCAACGTCCTGACTTTC.

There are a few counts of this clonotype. Here the CDR3 DNA reads TGTGCCAGCAGCGCACCGGGACTAAAGGTAGTATTCCGCGAGCAGTACTTC. This encodes CASSAPGLKVVFREQYF. The V and J genes are TRBV7-3 and TRBJ2-7; 7 bases align to TRBD2. The germline gives CDR1 SGHTA, CDR2 FQGTGA. Trimming cost V 5 bases and J 6 bases; bases outside gene matches: 19. The CDR3 runs to 17 residues.

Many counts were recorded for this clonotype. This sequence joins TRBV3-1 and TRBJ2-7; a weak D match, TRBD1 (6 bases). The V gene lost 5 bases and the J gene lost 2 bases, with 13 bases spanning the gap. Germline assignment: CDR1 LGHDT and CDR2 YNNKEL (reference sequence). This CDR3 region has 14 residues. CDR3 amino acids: CASSNRDHAYEQYF. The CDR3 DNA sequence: TGTGCCAGCAGCAACAGGGACCACGCCTACGAGCAGTACTTC.

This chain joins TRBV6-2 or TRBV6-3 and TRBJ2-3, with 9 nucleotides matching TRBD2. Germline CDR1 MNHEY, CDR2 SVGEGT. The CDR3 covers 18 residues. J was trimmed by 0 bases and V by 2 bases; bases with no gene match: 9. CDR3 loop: CASSYVHLAGQSTDTQYF. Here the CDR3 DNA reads TGTGCCAGCAGTTACGTTCACCTAGCGGGGCAGAGCACAGATACGCAGTATTTT.

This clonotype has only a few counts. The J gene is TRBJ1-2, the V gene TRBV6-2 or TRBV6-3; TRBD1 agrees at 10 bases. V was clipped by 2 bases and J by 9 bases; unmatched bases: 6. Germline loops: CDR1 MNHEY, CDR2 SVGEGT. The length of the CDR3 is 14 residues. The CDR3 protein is CASSYAGQGFSYTF. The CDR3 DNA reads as TGTGCCAGCAGTTACGCGGGACAGGGGTTTAGCTACACCTTC.

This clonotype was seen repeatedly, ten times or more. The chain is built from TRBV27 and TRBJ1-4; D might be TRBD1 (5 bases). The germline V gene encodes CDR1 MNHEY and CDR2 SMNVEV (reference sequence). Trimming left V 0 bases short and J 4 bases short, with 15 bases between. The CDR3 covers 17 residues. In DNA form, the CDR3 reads TGTGCCAGCAGTTTATCGTACCGGGGCGAAATTAATGAAAAACTGTTTTTT. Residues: CASSLSYRGEINEKLFF.

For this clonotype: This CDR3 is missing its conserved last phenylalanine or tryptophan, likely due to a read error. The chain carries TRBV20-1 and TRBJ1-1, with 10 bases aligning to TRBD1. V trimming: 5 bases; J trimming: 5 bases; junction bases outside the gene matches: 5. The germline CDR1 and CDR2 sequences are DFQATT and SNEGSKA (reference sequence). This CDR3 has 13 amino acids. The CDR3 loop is CSARQGARTEAFS. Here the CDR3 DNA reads TGCAGTGCTCGACAGGGGGCGCGTACTGAAGCTTTCTCT.

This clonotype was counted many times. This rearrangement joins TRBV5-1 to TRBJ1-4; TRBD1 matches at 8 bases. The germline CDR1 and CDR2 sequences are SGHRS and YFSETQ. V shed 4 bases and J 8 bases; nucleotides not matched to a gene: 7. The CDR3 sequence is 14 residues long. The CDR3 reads CASSGGQGGEKLFF. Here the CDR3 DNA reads TGCGCCAGCAGCGGCGGACAGGGAGGCGAAAAACTGTTTTTT. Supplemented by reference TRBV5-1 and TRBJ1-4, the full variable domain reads KAGVTQTPRYLIKTRGQQVTLSCSPISGHRSVSWYQQTPGQGLQFLFEYFSETQRNKGNFPGRFSGRQFSNSRSEMNVSTLELGDSALYLCASSGGQGGEKLFFGSGTQLSVL.

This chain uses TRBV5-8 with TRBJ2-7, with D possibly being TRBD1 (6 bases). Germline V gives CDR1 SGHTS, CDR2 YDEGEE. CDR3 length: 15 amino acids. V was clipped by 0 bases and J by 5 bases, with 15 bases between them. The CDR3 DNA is TGTGCCAGCAGCTTGGGGGGACACTCTGTCGACGAGCAGTACTTC. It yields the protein CASSLGGHSVDEQYF.

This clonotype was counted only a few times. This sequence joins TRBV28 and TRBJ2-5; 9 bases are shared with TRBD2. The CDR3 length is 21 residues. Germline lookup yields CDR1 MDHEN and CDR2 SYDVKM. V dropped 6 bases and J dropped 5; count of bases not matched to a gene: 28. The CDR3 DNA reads TGTGCCAGCAGGAGTACCCACACGGCGGGGGGGCTGCGCATTCACGGGGAGACCCAGTACTTC. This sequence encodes CASRSTHTAGGLRIHGETQYF. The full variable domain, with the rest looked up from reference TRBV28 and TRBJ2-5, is DVKVTQSSRYLVKRTGEKVFLECVQDMDHENMFWYRQDPGLGLRLIYFSYDVKMKEKGDIPEGYSVSREKKERFSLILESASTNQTSMYLCASRSTHTAGGLRIHGETQYFGPGTRLLVL.

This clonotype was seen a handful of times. The CDR3 is CASSLDRGGSTDTQYF. The CDR3 DNA reads as TGTGCCAGCAGCTTGGATAGGGGGGGAAGCACAGATACGCAGTATTTT. J is TRBJ2-3 and V is TRBV5-5, with D possibly TRBD2 on 7 matching bases. Trimming removed 0 bases from V and 0 bases from J, with 11 bases in between. The CDR3 runs to 16 residues. The germline CDR1 and CDR2 sequences are SGHKS and YYEKEE (reference sequence).

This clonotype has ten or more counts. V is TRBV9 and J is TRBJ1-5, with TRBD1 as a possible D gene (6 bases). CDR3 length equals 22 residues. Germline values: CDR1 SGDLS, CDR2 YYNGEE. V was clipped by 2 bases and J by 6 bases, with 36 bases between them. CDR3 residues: CASSVIRTERSSLLQGTQPQHF. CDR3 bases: TGTGCCAGCAGCGTTATAAGGACCGAACGTAGCTCCCTACTACAGGGTACTCAGCCCCAGCATTTT.

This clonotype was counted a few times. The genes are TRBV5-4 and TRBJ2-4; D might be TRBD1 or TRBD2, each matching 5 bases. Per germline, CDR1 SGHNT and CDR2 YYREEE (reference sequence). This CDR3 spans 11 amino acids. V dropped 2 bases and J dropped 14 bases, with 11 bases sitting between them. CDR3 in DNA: TGTGCCAGCAGCTTCGGGACGGAGGAGTACTTC. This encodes CASSFGTEEYF.

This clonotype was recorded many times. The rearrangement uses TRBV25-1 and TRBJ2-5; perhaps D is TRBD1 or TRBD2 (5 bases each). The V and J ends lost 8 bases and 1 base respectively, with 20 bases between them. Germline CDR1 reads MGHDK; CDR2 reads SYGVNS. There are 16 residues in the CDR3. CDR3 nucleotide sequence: TGTGCCAGCGGAGAGGGGCAGTCTGAATTCCAAGAGACCCAGTACTTC. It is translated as CASGEGQSEFQETQYF.

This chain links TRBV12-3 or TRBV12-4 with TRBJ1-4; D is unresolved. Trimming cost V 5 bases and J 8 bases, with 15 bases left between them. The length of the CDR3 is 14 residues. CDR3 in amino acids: CASSPATGAEKLFF. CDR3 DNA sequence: TGTGCCAGCAGTCCCGCGACGGGAGCCGAAAAACTGTTTTTT.